This T cell receptor (beta chain) was identified during a study of OX40 agonist ivuxolimab in advanced cancers. Study background: With a range of roughly 20 to 85, age averaged 60 years, and roughly 80% were male.

Per germline, CDR1 SGDLS and CDR2 YYNGEE. This CDR3 region has 15 residues. The V end lost 2 bases, the J end lost 3 bases, and 15 bases lay between the germline ends. Using immunoSEQ multiplex PCR, the repertoire was profiled, and TCRdb retains in-frame clones only, with some absent. This sample yields 77,000 or so clones, of which approximately 85% are seen a single time; under 2.5% belongs to the top ten. The TCR sequence derives from an adult with an advanced solid tumor such as melanoma, head and neck, liver or kidney cancer. This rearrangement joins TRBV9 to TRBJ2-7; no definite D call. This material consisted of CD4+ or CD8+ T cells sorted from blood, taken in a trial of the OX40 agonist ivuxolimab. In nucleotides, the CDR3 is TGTGCCAGCAGCGTGGGAATTTCGGTTGGCTACGAGCAGTACTTC. Protein product: CASSVGISVGYEQYF.